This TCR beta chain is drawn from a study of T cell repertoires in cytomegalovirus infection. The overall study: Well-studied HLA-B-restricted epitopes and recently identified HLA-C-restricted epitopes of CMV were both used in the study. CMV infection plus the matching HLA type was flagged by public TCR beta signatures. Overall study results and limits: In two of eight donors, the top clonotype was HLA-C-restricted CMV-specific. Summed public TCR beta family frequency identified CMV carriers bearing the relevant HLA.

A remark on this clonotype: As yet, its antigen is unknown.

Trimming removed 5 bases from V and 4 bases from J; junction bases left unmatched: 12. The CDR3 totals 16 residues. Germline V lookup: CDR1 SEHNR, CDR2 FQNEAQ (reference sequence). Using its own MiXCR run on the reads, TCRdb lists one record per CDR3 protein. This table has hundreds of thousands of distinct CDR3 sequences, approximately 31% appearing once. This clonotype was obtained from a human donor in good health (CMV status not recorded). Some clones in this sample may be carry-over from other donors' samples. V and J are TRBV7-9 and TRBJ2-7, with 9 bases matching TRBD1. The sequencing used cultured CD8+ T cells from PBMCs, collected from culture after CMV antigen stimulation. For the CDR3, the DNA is TGTGCCAGCAGCACCCCGGGGACAGGGTTTGAATACGAGCAGTACTTC. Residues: CASSTPGTGFEYEQYF.